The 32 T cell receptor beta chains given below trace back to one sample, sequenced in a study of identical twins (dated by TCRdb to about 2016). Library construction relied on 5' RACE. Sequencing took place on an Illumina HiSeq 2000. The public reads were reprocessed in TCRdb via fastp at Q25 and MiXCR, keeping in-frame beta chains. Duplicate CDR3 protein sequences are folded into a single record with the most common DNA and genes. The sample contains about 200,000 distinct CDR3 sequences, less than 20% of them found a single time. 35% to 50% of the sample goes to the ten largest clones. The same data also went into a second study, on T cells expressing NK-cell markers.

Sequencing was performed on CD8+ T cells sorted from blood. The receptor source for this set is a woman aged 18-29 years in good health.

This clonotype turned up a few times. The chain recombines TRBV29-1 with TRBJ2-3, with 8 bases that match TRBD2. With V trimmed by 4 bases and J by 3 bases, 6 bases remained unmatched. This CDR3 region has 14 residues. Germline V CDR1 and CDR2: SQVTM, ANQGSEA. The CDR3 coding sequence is TGCAGCGTTGGGGGACTAGATGGGACAGATACGCAGTATTTT. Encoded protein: CSVGGLDGTDTQYF.

CDR3 sequence (DNA): TGTGCCAGCAGCCAATGGGGAGAGACCCAGTACTTC. Amino acid sequence: CASSQWGETQYF. The chain couples TRBV3-1 to TRBJ2-5; D call uncertain. Trimming pared 2 bases from V and 4 bases from J, leaving 5 bases between. In germline, CDR1 is LGHDT, CDR2 YNNKEL (reference sequence). The CDR3 has 12 amino acids.

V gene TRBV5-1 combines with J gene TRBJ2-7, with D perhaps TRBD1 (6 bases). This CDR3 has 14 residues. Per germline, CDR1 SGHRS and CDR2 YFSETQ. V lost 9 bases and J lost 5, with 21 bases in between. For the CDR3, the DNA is TGCGCCACCCCCAAATTGACAGGTTCCCACGAGCAGTACTTC. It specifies CATPKLTGSHEQYF. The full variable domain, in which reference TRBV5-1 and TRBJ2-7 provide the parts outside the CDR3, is KAGVTQTPRYLIKTRGQQVTLSCSPISGHRSVSWYQQTPGQGLQFLFEYFSETQRNKGNFPGRFSGRQFSNSRSEMNVSTLELGDSALYLCATPKLTGSHEQYFGPGTRLTVT.

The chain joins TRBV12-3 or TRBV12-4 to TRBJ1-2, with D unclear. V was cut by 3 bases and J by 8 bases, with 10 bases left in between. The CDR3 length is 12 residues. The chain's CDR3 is CASSLGNLGYTF. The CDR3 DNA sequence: TGTGCCAGCAGTTTGGGGAACTTGGGCTACACCTTC.

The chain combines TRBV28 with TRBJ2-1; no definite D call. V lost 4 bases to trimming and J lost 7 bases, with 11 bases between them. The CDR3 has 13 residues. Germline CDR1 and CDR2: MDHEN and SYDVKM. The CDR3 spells CASSYFTLNEQFF. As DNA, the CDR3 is TGTGCCAGCAGTTATTTCACCCTGAATGAGCAGTTCTTC.

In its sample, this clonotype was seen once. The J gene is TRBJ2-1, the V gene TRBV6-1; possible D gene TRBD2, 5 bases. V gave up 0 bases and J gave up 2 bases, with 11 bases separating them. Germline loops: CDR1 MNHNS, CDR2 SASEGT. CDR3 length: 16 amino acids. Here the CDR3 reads CASSEALSGTYNEQFF. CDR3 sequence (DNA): TGTGCCAGCAGTGAAGCGTTGAGCGGCACCTACAATGAGCAGTTCTTC.

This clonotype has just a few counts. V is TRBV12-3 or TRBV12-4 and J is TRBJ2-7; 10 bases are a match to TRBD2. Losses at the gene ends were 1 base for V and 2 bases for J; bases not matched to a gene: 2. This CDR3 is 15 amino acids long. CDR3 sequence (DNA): TGTGCCAGCAGTTTAGAAGCGGGAGGGCCCTACGAGCAGTACTTC. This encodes CASSLEAGGPYEQYF.

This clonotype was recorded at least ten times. CDR3 sequence: CASSSGTGGNTEAFF. In nucleotides, the CDR3 is TGTGCCAGCAGCTCCGGGACAGGGGGGAACACTGAAGCTTTCTTT. The chain has TRBV5-6 and TRBJ1-1, with 11 bases that match TRBD1. CDR1 is SGHDT and CDR2 is YYEEEE in the germline V gene. V was clipped by 3 bases and J by 1 base; unmatched bases: 2. The CDR3 has 15 amino acids.

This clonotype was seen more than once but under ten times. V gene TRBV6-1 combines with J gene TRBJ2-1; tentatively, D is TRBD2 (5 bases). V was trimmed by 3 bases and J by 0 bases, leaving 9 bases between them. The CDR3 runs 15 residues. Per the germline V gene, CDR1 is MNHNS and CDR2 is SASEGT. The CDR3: CASSELGDSYNEQFF. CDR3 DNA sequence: TGTGCCAGCAGTGAGCTGGGAGACTCCTACAATGAGCAGTTCTTC.

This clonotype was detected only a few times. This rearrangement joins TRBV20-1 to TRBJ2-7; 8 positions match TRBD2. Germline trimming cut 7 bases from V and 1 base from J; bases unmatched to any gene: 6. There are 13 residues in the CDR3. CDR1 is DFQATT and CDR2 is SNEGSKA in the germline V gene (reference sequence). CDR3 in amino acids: CSVPTSGSYEQYF. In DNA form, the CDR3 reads TGCAGTGTCCCAACTAGCGGTTCCTACGAGCAGTACTTC.

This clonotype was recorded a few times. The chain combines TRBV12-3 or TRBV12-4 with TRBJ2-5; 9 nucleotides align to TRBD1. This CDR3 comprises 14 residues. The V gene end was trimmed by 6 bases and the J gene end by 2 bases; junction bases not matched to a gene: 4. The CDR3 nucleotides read TGTGCCAGCAGCCCCGGGACAGGGCAAGAGACCCAGTACTTC. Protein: CASSPGTGQETQYF.

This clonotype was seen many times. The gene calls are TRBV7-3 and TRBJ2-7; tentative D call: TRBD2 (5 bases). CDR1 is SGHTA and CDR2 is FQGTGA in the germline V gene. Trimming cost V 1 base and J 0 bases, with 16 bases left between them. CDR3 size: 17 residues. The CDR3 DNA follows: TGTGCCAGCAGCTTAAAAAGTTCAACGGGGAGCTCCTACGAGCAGTACTTC. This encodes CASSLKSSTGSSYEQYF.

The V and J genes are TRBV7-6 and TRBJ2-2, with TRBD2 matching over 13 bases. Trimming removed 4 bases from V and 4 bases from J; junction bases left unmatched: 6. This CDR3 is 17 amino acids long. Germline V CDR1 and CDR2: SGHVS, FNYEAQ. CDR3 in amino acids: CASSYTSGGAFTGELFF. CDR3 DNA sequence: TGTGCCAGCAGCTATACTAGCGGGGGGGCGTTCACCGGGGAGCTGTTTTTT.

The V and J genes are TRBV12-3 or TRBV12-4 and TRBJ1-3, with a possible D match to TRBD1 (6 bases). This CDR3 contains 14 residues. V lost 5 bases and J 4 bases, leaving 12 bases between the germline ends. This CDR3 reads CASSPTGSGNTIYF. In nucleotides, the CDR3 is TGTGCCAGCAGTCCCACAGGGTCCGGAAACACCATATATTTT.

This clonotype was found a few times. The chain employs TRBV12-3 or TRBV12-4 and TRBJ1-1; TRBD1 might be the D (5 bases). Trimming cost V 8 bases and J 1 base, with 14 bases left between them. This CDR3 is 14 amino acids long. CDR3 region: CASFGEGRNTEAFF. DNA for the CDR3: TGTGCCAGCTTCGGGGAGGGGAGGAACACTGAAGCTTTCTTT.

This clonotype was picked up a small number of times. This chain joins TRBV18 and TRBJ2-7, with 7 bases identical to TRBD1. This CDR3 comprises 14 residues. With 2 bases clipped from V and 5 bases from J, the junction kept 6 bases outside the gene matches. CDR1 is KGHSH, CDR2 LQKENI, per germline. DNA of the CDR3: TGTGCCAGCTCACCAAAGTCAGGGGGTCACGAGCAGTACTTC. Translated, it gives CASSPKSGGHEQYF.

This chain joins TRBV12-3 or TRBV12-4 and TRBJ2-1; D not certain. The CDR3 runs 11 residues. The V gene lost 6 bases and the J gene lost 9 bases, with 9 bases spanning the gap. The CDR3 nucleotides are TGTGCCAGCAGCAGAATGGGTGAGCAGTTCTTC. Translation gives CASSRMGEQFF.

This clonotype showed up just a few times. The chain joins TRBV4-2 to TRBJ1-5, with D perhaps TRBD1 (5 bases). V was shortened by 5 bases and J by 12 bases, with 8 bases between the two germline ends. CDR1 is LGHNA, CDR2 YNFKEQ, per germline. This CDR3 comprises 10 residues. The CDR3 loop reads CASSTTDQHF. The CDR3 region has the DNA TGTGCCAGCAGCACGACAGACCAGCATTTT.

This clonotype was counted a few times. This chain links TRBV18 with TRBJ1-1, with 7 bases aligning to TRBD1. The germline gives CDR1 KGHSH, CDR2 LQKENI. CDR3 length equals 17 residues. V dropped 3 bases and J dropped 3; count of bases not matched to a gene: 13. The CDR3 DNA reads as TGTGCCAGCTCACCGCCCGGGACAGCACTTAAAGACACTGAAGCTTTCTTT. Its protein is CASSPPGTALKDTEAFF.

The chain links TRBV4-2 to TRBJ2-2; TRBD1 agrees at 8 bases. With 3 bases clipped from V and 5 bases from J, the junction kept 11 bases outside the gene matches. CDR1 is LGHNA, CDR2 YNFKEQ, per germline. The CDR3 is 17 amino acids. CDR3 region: CASSQGEVRQGTGELFF. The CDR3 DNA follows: TGTGCCAGCAGCCAGGGGGAAGTGAGACAGGGGACCGGGGAGCTGTTTTTT.

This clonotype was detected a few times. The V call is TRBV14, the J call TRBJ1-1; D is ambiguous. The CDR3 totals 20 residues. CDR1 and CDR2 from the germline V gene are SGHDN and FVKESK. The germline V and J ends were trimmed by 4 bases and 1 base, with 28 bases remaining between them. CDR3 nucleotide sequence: TGTGCCAGCAGCCCCTTAAGTAGGTGGCACCCTTCGAACAGGAACACTGAAGCTTTCTTT. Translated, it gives CASSPLSRWHPSNRNTEAFF.

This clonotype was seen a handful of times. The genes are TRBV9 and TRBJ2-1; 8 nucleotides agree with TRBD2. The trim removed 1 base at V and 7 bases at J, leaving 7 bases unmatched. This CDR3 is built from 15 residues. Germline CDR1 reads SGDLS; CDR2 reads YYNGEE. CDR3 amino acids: CASSVTAGGLNEQFF. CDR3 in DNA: TGTGCCAGCAGCGTAACGGCGGGAGGATTAAATGAGCAGTTCTTC.

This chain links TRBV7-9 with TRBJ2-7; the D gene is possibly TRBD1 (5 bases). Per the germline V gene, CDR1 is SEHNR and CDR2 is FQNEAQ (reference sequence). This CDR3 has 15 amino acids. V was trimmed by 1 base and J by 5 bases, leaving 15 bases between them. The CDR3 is CASSLDPRATHEQYF. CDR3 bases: TGTGCCAGCAGCTTAGATCCCAGGGCCACCCACGAGCAGTACTTC.

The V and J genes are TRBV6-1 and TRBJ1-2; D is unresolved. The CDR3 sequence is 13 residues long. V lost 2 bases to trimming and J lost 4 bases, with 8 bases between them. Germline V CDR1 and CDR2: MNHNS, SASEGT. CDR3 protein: CASSERLIYGYTF. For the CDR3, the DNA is TGTGCCAGCAGTGAAAGGCTCATCTATGGCTACACCTTC.

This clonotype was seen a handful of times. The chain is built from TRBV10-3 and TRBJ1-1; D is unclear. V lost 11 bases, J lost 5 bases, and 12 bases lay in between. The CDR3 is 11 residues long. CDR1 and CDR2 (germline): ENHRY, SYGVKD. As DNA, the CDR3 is TGTGCCGCCGGTGAGTTGACTGAAGCTTTCTTT. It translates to CAAGELTEAFF.

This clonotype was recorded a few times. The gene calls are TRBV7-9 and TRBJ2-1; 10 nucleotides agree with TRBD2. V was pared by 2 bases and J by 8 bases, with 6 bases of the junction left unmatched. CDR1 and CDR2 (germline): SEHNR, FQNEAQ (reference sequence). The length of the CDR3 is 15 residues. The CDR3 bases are TGTGCCAGCAGCTTACCTAGCGGGAGATCTTATGAGCAGTTCTTC. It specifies CASSLPSGRSYEQFF. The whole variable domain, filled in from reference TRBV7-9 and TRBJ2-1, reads DTGVSQNPRHKITKRGQNVTFRCDPISEHNRLYWYRQTLGQGPEFLTYFQNEAQLEKSRLLSDRFSAERPKGSFSTLEIQRTEQGDSAMYLCASSLPSGRSYEQFFGPGTRLTVL.

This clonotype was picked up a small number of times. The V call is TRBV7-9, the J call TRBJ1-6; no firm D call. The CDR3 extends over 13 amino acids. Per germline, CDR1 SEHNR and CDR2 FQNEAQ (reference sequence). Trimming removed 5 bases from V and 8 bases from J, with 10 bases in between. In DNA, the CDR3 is TGTGCCAGCAGCCCACTTACAGATTCACCCCTCCACTTT. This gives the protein CASSPLTDSPLHF.

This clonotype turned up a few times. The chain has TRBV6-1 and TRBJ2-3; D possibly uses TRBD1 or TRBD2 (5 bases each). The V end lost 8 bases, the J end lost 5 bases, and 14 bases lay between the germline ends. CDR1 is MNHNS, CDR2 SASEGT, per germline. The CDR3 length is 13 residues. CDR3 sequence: CASSRGAGDTQYF. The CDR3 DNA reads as TGTGCCAGCTCGAGAGGGGCGGGAGATACGCAGTATTTT.

The CDR3 DNA reads TGTGCCAGCAGCCAAGACCAGACTAGCGGGAGCACAGATACGCAGTATTTT. This sequence encodes CASSQDQTSGSTDTQYF. V and J are TRBV4-2 and TRBJ2-3; 10 nucleotides agree with TRBD2. The trim removed 0 bases at V and 0 bases at J, leaving 3 bases unmatched. The CDR3 is 17 residues long. CDR1 is LGHNA, CDR2 YNFKEQ, per germline.

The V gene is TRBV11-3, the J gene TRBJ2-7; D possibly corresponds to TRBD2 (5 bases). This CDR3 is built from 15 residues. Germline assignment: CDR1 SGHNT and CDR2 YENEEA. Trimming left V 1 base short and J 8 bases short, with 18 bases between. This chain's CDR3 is CASSLGRGLLDKQYF. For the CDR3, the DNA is TGTGCCAGCAGCTTAGGGAGAGGGCTTTTGGATAAGCAGTACTTC.

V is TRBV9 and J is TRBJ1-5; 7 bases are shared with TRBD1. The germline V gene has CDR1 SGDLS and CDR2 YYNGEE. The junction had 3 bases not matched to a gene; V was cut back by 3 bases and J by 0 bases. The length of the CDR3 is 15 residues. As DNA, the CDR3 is TGTGCCAGCAGCGCCGGGACAGCTAGCAATCAGCCCCAGCATTTT. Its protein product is CASSAGTASNQPQHF. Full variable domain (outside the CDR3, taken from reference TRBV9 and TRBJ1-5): DSGVTQTPKHLITATGQRVTLRCSPRSGDLSVYWYQQSLDQGLQFLIQYYNGEERAKGNILERFSAQQFPDLHSELNLSSLELGDSALYFCASSAGTASNQPQHFGDGTRLSIL.

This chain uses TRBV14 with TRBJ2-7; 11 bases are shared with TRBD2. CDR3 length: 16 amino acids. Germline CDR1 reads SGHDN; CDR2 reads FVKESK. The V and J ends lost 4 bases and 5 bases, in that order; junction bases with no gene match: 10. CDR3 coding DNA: TGTGCCAGCAGCCCCCGGTATAGCGGGAGGGCCCACGAGCAGTACTTC. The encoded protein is CASSPRYSGRAHEQYF.